The 22 T cell receptor beta chains in this list originate from one sample, sequenced in a study of response to subunit inactivated influenza vaccine. One entry per CDR3 protein, called by TCRdb with MiXCR from the RT-PCR reads. The sample lists fewer than 750,000 distinct CDR3 sequences, 14% occurring once. The specimen was PBMCs from blood, collected less than 13 days after vaccination. These TCRs come from a man aged 50 to 59 who received an inactivated influenza vaccine.

This clonotype was seen a handful of times. This chain uses TRBV12-3 or TRBV12-4 with TRBJ2-2, with D unresolved. Deletions cut 4 bases from V and 1 base from J, with 7 bases between. CDR3 length equals 14 residues. The CDR3, as DNA: TGTGCCAGCAGTTCGCAGCGGAACACCGGGGAGCTGTTTTTT. Encoded protein: CASSSQRNTGELFF.

The table lists this clonotype with a few counts. The junction departs from the called germline gene at one end, perhaps through a read error. The chain combines TRBV7-9 with TRBJ2-1, with 7 bases that match TRBD2. The CDR3 covers 13 residues. Germline V lookup: CDR1 SEHNR, CDR2 FQNEAQ (reference sequence). The CDR3 reads CASSLADYNEQFF. CDR3 in DNA: TGTGCCAGCAGCCTAGCGGATTACAATGAGCAGTTCTTC.

This clonotype has more than one count but fewer than ten. This chain uses TRBV12-3 or TRBV12-4 with TRBJ1-3; weak D call: TRBD1 (5 bases). This CDR3 is 15 amino acids long. V gave up 5 bases and J gave up 0 bases, with 11 bases separating them. In nucleotides, the CDR3 is TGTGCCAGCAGTCCGGGACGGTACTCTGGAAACACCATATATTTT. It is translated as CASSPGRYSGNTIYF.

In this sample, this clonotype turned up a few times. This chain connects TRBV4-1 to TRBJ2-3; D gene uncertain. The V end was cut by 0 bases, the J end by 2 bases, with 9 bases between. The length of the CDR3 is 15 residues. CDR1 and CDR2 from the germline V gene are MGHRA and YSYEKL. CDR3: CASSQERFPTDTQYF. As DNA, the CDR3 is TGCGCCAGCAGCCAAGAACGGTTCCCCACAGATACGCAGTATTTT.

In its sample, this clonotype was seen a few times. This sequence joins TRBV5-5 and TRBJ2-7; D may be TRBD2 (6 bases). V lost 4 bases and J 4 bases, leaving 24 bases between the germline ends. The length of the CDR3 is 17 residues. Germline V CDR1 and CDR2: SGHKS, YYEKEE (reference sequence). This CDR3 reads CASSPDPTGGSPYEQYF. The CDR3 DNA is TGTGCCAGCAGCCCCGACCCGACCGGGGGTTCCCCTTACGAGCAGTACTTC.

V usage is TRBV11-2 and J usage is TRBJ2-6, with 7 nucleotides matching TRBD1. The V segment lost 4 bases and the J segment 0 bases; nucleotides outside the gene matches: 6. The CDR3 contains 17 residues. The V gene's germline CDR1 is SGHAT and CDR2 FQNNGV. The CDR3 nucleotides are TGTGCCAGCAGCTACACCTCAGGGGGCTCTGGGGCCAACGTCCTGACTTTC. This gives the protein CASSYTSGGSGANVLTF.

This clonotype occurred once. The chain carries TRBV4-1 and TRBJ1-3; no reliable D call. The CDR3 has 16 residues. V was shortened by 1 base and J by 0 bases, with 10 bases between the two germline ends. The germline V gene encodes CDR1 MGHRA and CDR2 YSYEKL. Written as DNA, the CDR3 is TGCGCCAGCAGCCAAGTTGGGCGGAGCTCTGGAAACACCATATATTTT. It is translated as CASSQVGRSSGNTIYF.

This clonotype was seen a few times. V is TRBV11-2 and J is TRBJ2-3; 15 bases map to TRBD2. V gave up 4 bases and J gave up 2 bases; unmatched junction bases: 7. Looked up from germline, CDR1 is SGHAT and CDR2 is FQNNGV. The CDR3 sequence is 18 residues long. The CDR3 nucleotides are TGTGCCAGCAGCTCGGGACTAGCGGGAGGAGAGTACACAGATACGCAGTATTTT. Its protein is CASSSGLAGGEYTDTQYF.

V usage is TRBV9 and J usage is TRBJ2-5, with D possibly called TRBD1 or TRBD2 (5 bases each). CDR1 and CDR2 (germline): SGDLS, YYNGEE. CDR3 length: 16 residues. V gave up 2 bases and J gave up 4 bases, with 18 bases separating them. In DNA form, the CDR3 reads TGTGCCAGCAGCGTCGCCGGGACCTTACCCGGAGAGACCCAGTACTTC. Amino acid sequence: CASSVAGTLPGETQYF.

CDR3 nucleotide sequence: TGTGCCAGCAGCAAGGTCGGATCCTACGAGCAGTACTTC. Amino acids: CASSKVGSYEQYF. This rearrangement joins TRBV3-1 to TRBJ2-7; D unresolved. Germline CDR1 and CDR2: LGHDT and YNNKEL (reference sequence). The CDR3 sequence is 13 residues long. The V gene lost 5 bases and the J gene lost 1 base, with 9 bases spanning the gap.

This clonotype appeared many times. The chain joins TRBV6-4 to TRBJ2-3; a possible D gene is TRBD1 (6 bases). The CDR3 has 14 residues. Trimming took 5 bases from V and 2 from J, leaving 11 bases between them. The germline CDR1 and CDR2 sequences are MRHNA and SNTAGT. Here the CDR3 reads CASSPGASTDTQYF. The CDR3 DNA is TGTGCCAGCAGTCCAGGGGCGTCCACAGATACGCAGTATTTT.

This chain joins TRBV7-2 and TRBJ2-5; 11 positions match TRBD2. The CDR3 is 15 residues long. Per the germline V gene, CDR1 is SGHTA and CDR2 is FQGNSA. The trim removed 5 bases at V and 7 bases at J, leaving 9 bases unmatched. CDR3 region: CASSPLTSGIGTQYF. CDR3 coding DNA: TGTGCCAGCAGCCCTCTGACTAGCGGGATAGGGACCCAGTACTTC.

CDR3 sequence: CASSPQPRGTDTQYF. The DNA for the CDR3 is TGCGCCAGCAGCCCTCAACCCCGGGGGACAGATACGCAGTATTTT. This sequence joins TRBV5-1 and TRBJ2-3; D is perhaps TRBD2 (6 bases). V was pared by 4 bases and J by 3 bases, with 15 bases between. The CDR3 is 15 amino acids. Per germline, CDR1 SGHRS and CDR2 YFSETQ.

In regard to this clonotype: An end of the junction does not agree with germline; a read error may underlie this. The chain carries TRBV5-1 and TRBJ1-4; D may be TRBD1 (5 bases). This CDR3 contains 14 residues. Germline-derived CDR1 and CDR2 are SGHRS and YFSETQ. CDR3 residues: CASRLELGDEKLFF. The DNA of the CDR3 is TGCGCCAGCAGATTGGAATTGGGGGATGAAAAACTGTTTTTT.

The chain couples TRBV3-1 to TRBJ2-7, with TRBD2 as a possible D gene (6 bases). The germline gives CDR1 LGHDT, CDR2 YNNKEL (reference sequence). V was clipped by 4 bases and J by 9 bases, with 16 bases between them. This CDR3 has 13 residues. The CDR3 coding sequence is TGTGCCAGCAGCCCCCGAGCGGCGGGGAGGCAGTACTTC. As protein: CASSPRAAGRQYF.

CDR3 amino acids: CASSLWKSTDTQYF. In nucleotides, the CDR3 is TGTGCCAGCAGTTTATGGAAGAGCACAGATACGCAGTATTTT. This sequence joins TRBV27 and TRBJ2-3; no clear D. CDR3 length equals 14 residues. V lost 1 base and J lost 0, with 5 bases in between. Germline V gene lookup returns CDR1 MNHEY and CDR2 SMNVEV (reference sequence).

This clonotype was seen many times. The gene calls are TRBV7-3 and TRBJ2-3; 10 nucleotides match TRBD2. The CDR3 totals 15 residues. V gave up 3 bases and J gave up 0 bases; unmatched junction bases: 0. The germline V gene has CDR1 SGHTA and CDR2 FQGTGA. The CDR3: CASSLTSGSTDTQYF. The DNA of the CDR3 is TGTGCCAGCAGCTTGACTAGCGGGAGCACAGATACGCAGTATTTT.

The chain carries TRBV7-2 and TRBJ1-5; a weak D match, TRBD1 (5 bases). Per germline, CDR1 SGHTA and CDR2 FQGNSA. V was clipped by 1 base and J by 7 bases, with 14 bases between them. The CDR3 has 15 amino acids. The CDR3 nucleotides read TGTGCCAGCAGCTTAGGGGCTGGGGCTGGCCAGCCCCAGCATTTT. Protein sequence: CASSLGAGAGQPQHF.

The chain combines TRBV7-9 with TRBJ2-3, with D unresolved. V gave up 5 bases and J gave up 3 bases, with 18 bases separating them. Germline-derived CDR1 and CDR2 are SEHNR and FQNEAQ (reference sequence). The CDR3 is 16 amino acids. CDR3 region: CASSPPKGLVTDTQYF. CDR3 bases: TGTGCCAGCAGCCCCCCGAAGGGTTTAGTGACAGATACGCAGTATTTT. The full variable domain, rest sourced from reference TRBV7-9 and TRBJ2-3, is DTGVSQNPRHKITKRGQNVTFRCDPISEHNRLYWYRQTLGQGPEFLTYFQNEAQLEKSRLLSDRFSAERPKGSFSTLEIQRTEQGDSAMYLCASSPPKGLVTDTQYFGPGTRLTVL.

A few counts support this clonotype. V gene TRBV7-2 combines with J gene TRBJ1-1; D unresolved. This CDR3 comprises 13 residues. The germline V gene encodes CDR1 SGHTA and CDR2 FQGNSA. Trimming took off 3 bases at V and 7 bases at J, with 12 bases between the two ends. The CDR3 spells CASSLSGSGEAFF. CDR3 in DNA: TGTGCCAGCAGCTTGTCCGGTTCGGGTGAAGCTTTCTTT.

This clonotype was seen a few times. The chain employs TRBV7-2 and TRBJ2-1, with D possibly TRBD2 on 5 matching bases. Per the germline V gene, CDR1 is SGHTA and CDR2 is FQGNSA. V lost 4 bases to trimming and J lost 0 bases, with 10 bases between them. The CDR3 runs to 15 residues. This CDR3 reads CASSYLASSYNEQFF. DNA for the CDR3: TGTGCCAGCAGCTATTTAGCGAGCTCCTACAATGAGCAGTTCTTC.

The rearrangement uses TRBV7-9 and TRBJ2-5; D is undetermined. Germline V gives CDR1 SEHNR, CDR2 FQNEAQ (reference sequence). Between the trimmed V and J ends, which lost 5 bases and 5 bases, there was a span of 9 bases. CDR3 size: 12 residues. The CDR3 region is CASSTIGETQYF. CDR3 sequence (DNA): TGTGCCAGCAGCACAATCGGGGAGACCCAGTACTTC.